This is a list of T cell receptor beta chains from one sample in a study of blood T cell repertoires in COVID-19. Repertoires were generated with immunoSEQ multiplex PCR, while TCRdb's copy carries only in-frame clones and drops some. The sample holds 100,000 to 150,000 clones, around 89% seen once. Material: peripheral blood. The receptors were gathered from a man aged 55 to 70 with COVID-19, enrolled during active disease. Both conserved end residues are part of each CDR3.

CDR3 protein: CASVDRGGYGYTF; J gene: TRBJ1-2; V gene: TRBV2
CDR3 protein: CASSYLAISTDTQYF; J gene: TRBJ2-3; V gene: TRBV7-9
CDR3 protein: CASSPWGTANSPLHF; J gene: TRBJ1-6; V gene: TRBV3-1/TRBV3-2
CDR3 protein: CASSLGGTNRGSYEQYF; J gene: TRBJ2-7; V gene: TRBV5-5
CDR3 protein: CASSEPSGGNDYGYTF; J gene: TRBJ1-2; V gene: TRBV2
CDR3 protein: CASSLQQGSSYEQYF; J gene: TRBJ2-7; V gene: TRBV7-2
CDR3 protein: CSAEAGLYNEQFF; J gene: TRBJ2-1; V gene: TRBV29-1
CDR3 protein: CASSRSVNSPLHF; J gene: TRBJ1-6; V gene: TRBV27
CDR3 protein: CASSLTLMTDANYGYTF; J gene: TRBJ1-2; V gene: TRBV18
CDR3 protein: CSASQGGQPQHF; J gene: TRBJ1-5; V gene: TRBV20-1
CDR3 protein: CASSLQGFGSPLHF; J gene: TRBJ1-6; V gene: TRBV28
CDR3 protein: CASSERERAQPQHF; J gene: TRBJ1-5; V gene: TRBV2
CDR3 protein: CAWSVTPRGGYTF; J gene: TRBJ1-2; V gene: TRBV30
CDR3 protein: CASAGEGAGGYTF; J gene: TRBJ1-2; V gene: TRBV7-9
CDR3 protein: CAISSGTGSQETQYF; J gene: TRBJ2-5; V gene: TRBV10-3
CDR3 protein: CASSLVSGGPYEQYF; J gene: TRBJ2-7; V gene: TRBV5-6
CDR3 protein: CASRDHGTGEEKLFF; J gene: TRBJ1-4; V gene: TRBV27
CDR3 protein: CASSSSRRGSSYNSPLHF; J gene: TRBJ1-6; V gene: TRBV5-6
CDR3 protein: CASSVAMSSGNTIYF; J gene: TRBJ1-3; V gene: TRBV9
CDR3 protein: CASSDRGGTEAFF; J gene: TRBJ1-1; V gene: TRBV19
CDR3 protein: CSVVLPSNYGYTF; J gene: TRBJ1-2; V gene: TRBV29-1
CDR3 protein: CASSQFNEQYF; J gene: TRBJ2-7; V gene: TRBV3-1/TRBV3-2
CDR3 protein: CASSQGAIGPYGYTF; J gene: TRBJ1-2; V gene: TRBV6-1
CDR3 protein: CASSLTGPLTEAFF; J gene: TRBJ1-1; V gene: TRBV5-6
CDR3 protein: CASSKTGYVNTEAFF; J gene: TRBJ1-1; V gene: TRBV6-5
CDR3 protein: CASSGTGAWGYTF; J gene: TRBJ1-2; V gene: TRBV6-2/TRBV6-3
CDR3 protein: CASSDRQVSTDTQYF; J gene: TRBJ2-3; V gene: TRBV2
CDR3 protein: CASSPQGTGYGYTF; J gene: TRBJ1-2; V gene: TRBV6-6
CDR3 protein: CASNPGLGYRGQFF; J gene: TRBJ2-1; V gene: TRBV11-1
CDR3 protein: CASSIRSGVNEKLFF; J gene: TRBJ1-4; V gene: TRBV19
CDR3 protein: CASSPPTSLETQYF; J gene: TRBJ2-5; V gene: TRBV18
CDR3 protein: CASSLTGSTDTQYF; J gene: TRBJ2-3; V gene: TRBV7-3
CDR3 protein: CASSLTGSLATEAFF; J gene: TRBJ1-1; V gene: TRBV7-9
CDR3 protein: CAWSPYGEYEQYF; J gene: TRBJ2-7; V gene: TRBV30
CDR3 protein: CAWSLGQGYNEQFF; J gene: TRBJ2-1; V gene: TRBV30
CDR3 protein: CASGPSGQQNTEAFF; J gene: TRBJ1-1; V gene: TRBV12-5
CDR3 protein: CASSSGRNTEAFF; J gene: TRBJ1-1; V gene: TRBV19
CDR3 protein: CASSLDGSSAYHNLYEQYF; J gene: TRBJ2-7; V gene: TRBV7-6
CDR3 protein: CASRLPGQGAQKQYF; J gene: TRBJ2-7; V gene: TRBV7-9
CDR3 protein: CASNPRRASGSYEQYF; J gene: TRBJ2-7; V gene: TRBV21-1
CDR3 protein: CAIRGQNTEAFF; J gene: TRBJ1-1; V gene: TRBV10-3
CDR3 protein: CASSLVGDRGTPLHF; J gene: TRBJ1-6; V gene: TRBV7-2
CDR3 protein: CASMPVSSGNTIYF; J gene: TRBJ1-3; V gene: TRBV5-1
CDR3 protein: CASGNRGQWGKLFF; J gene: TRBJ1-4; V gene: TRBV4-3
CDR3 protein: CASSELRLSTTYNEQFF; J gene: TRBJ2-1; V gene: TRBV5-6
CDR3 protein: CASSLGYSSGNTIYF; J gene: TRBJ1-3; V gene: TRBV5-6
CDR3 protein: CASSYSEMPTDTQYF; J gene: TRBJ2-3; V gene: TRBV6-2/TRBV6-3
CDR3 protein: CASIWSRGNTEAFF; J gene: TRBJ1-1; V gene: TRBV6-5
CDR3 protein: CASSYGTGGETQYF; J gene: TRBJ2-5; V gene: TRBV6-2/TRBV6-3
CDR3 protein: CAIGQGDQPQHF; J gene: TRBJ1-5; V gene: TRBV10-3
CDR3 protein: CASTSGGLETQYF; J gene: TRBJ2-5; V gene: TRBV6-6
CDR3 protein: CASSQAQGASGSFF; J gene: TRBJ1-1; V gene: TRBV4-3
CDR3 protein: CASSVDTNTEAFF; J gene: TRBJ1-1; V gene: TRBV6-6